The present T cell receptor (beta chain) was sequenced within a study of T cells in Graves' hyperthyroidism and ophthalmopathy. Study-wide background: Staff took peripheral blood when the initial diagnosis was made, before any treatment began.

Notes on the study in general: Blood also held most thyroid clonotypes expanded beyond 0.001.

RNA transcripts yielded amplified TCR beta CDR3 regions. When the TCR CDR3 underwent first-round RT-PCR, the HTBI primer set was used. TCRdb re-derived calls from the multiplex PCR reads in MiXCR, one entry per CDR3 protein. The data show some 650,000 distinct CDR3 sequences, approximately 15% seen once. This CDR3 is built from 14 residues. Germline values: CDR1 SQVTM, CDR2 ANQGSEA. V dropped 4 bases and J dropped 4 bases, with 13 bases sitting between them. This clonotype has more than one count but fewer than ten. The antigen is not known. The chain recombines TRBV29-1 with TRBJ2-2; weak D call: TRBD1 (5 bases). This clonotype was obtained from a woman in her thirties or forties with Graves' ophthalmopathy. Sequences were obtained from blood. The CDR3 protein is CSVGDSFLTGELFF. The CDR3 DNA is TGCAGCGTTGGTGACAGCTTCCTCACCGGGGAGCTGTTTTTT.